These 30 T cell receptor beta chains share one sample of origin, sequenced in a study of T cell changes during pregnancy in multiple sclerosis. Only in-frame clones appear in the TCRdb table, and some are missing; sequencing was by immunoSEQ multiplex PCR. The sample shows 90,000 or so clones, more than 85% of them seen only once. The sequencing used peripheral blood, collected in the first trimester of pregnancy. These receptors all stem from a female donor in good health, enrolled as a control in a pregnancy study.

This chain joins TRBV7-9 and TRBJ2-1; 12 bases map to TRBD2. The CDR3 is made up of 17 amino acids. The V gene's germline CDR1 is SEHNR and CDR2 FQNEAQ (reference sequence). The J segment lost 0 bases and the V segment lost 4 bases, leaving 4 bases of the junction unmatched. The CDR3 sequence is CASSWTSGVSSYNEQFF. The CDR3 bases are TGTGCCAGCAGCTGGACTAGCGGGGTCAGCTCCTACAATGAGCAGTTCTTC.

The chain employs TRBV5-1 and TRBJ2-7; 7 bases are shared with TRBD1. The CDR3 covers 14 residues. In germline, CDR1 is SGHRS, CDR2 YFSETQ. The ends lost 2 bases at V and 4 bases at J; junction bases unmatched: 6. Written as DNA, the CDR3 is TGCGCCAGCAGCTTTAGGGGGCTACATTACGAGCAGTACTTC. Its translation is CASSFRGLHYEQYF.

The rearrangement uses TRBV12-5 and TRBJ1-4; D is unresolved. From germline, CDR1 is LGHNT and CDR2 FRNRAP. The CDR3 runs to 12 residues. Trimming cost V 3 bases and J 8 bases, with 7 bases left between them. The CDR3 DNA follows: TGTGCTAGTGGTTTCCGCGGCGAAAAACTGTTTTTT. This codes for CASGFRGEKLFF.

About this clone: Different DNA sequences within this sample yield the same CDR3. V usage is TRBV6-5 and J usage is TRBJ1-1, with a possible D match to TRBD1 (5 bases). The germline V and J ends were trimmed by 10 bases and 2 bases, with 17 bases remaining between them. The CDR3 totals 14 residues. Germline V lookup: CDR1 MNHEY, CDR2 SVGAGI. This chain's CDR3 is CATSIGGTNTEAFF. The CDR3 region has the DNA TGTGCCACCTCAATTGGGGGGACCAACACTGAAGCTTTCTTT.

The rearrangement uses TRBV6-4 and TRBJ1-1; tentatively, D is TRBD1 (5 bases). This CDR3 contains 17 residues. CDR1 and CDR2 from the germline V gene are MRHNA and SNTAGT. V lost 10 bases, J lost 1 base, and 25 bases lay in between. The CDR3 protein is CAIVASTASSRNTEAFF. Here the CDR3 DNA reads TGTGCCATCGTCGCCTCGACAGCCTCCTCCCGGAACACTGAAGCTTTCTTT.

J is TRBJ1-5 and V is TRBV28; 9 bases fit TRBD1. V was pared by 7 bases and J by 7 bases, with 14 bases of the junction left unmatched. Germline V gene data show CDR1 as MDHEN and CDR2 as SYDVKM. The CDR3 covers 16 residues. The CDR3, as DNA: TGTGCCAGCACCCTAAGCCTGGACAGGGGACGCCAGCCCCAGCATTTT. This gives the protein CASTLSLDRGRQPQHF.

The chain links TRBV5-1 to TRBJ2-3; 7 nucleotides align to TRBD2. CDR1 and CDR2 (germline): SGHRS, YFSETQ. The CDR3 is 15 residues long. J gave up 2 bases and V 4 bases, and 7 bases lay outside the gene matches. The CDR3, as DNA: TGCGCCAGCAGCCGCCTCGGGGGGTACACAGATACGCAGTATTTT. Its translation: CASSRLGGYTDTQYF.

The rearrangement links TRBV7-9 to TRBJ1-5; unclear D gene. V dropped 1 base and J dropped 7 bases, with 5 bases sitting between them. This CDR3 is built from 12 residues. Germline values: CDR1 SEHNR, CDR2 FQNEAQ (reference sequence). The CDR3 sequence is CASSLGGQPQHF. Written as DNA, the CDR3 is TGTGCCAGCAGCTTAGGCGGGCAGCCCCAGCATTTT.

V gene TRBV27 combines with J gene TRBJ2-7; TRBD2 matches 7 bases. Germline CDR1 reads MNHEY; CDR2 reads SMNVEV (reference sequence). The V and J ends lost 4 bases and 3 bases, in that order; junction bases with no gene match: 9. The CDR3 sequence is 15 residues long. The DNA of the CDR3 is TGTGCCAGCAGTTCATCCCCGGGGGGAGACTACGAGCAGTACTTC. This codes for CASSSSPGGDYEQYF.

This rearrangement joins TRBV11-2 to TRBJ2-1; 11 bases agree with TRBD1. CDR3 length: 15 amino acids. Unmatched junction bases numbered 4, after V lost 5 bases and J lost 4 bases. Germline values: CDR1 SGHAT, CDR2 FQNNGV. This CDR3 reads CASSPGTGGYNEQFF. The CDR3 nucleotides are TGTGCCAGCAGCCCCGGGACAGGGGGGTACAATGAGCAGTTCTTC.

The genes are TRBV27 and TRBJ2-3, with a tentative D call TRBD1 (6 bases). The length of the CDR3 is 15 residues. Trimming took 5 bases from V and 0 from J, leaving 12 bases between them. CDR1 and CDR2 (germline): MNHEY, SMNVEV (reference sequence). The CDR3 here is CASSPRGRSTDTQYF. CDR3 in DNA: TGTGCCAGCAGTCCCAGGGGAAGGAGCACAGATACGCAGTATTTT.

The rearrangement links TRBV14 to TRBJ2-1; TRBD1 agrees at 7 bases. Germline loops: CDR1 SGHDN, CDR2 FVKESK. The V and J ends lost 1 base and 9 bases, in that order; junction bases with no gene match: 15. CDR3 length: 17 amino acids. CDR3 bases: TGTGCCAGCAGCCAAGTCGGGCGACAGGGCCTTTTCGCTGAGCAGTTCTTC. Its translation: CASSQVGRQGLFAEQFF.

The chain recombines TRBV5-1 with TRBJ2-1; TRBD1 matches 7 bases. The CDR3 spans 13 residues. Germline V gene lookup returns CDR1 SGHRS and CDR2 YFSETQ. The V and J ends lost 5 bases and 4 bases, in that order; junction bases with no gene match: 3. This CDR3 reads CASSWTGYNEQFF. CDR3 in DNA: TGCGCCAGCAGTTGGACAGGATACAATGAGCAGTTCTTC.

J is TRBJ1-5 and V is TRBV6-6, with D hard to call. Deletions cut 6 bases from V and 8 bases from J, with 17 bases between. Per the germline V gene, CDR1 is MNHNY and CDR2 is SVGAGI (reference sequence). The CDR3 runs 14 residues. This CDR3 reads CASSSEQIYEPQHF. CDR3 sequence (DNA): TGTGCCAGCAGCTCGGAACAGATTTATGAGCCCCAGCATTTT.

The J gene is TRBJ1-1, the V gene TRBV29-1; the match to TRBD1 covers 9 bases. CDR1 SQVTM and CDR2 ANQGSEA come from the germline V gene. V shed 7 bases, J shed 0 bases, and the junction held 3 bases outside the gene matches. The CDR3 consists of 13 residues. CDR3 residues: CSGQGGLNTEAFF. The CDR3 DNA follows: TGCAGCGGACAGGGGGGATTGAACACTGAAGCTTTCTTT.

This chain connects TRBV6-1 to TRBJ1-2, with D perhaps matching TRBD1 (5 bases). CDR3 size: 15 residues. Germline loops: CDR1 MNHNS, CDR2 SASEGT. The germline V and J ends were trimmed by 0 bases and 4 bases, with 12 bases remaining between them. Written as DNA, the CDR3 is TGTGCCAGCAGTGAAGCGCTGGGGGGGGGCTATGGCTACACCTTC. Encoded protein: CASSEALGGGYGYTF.

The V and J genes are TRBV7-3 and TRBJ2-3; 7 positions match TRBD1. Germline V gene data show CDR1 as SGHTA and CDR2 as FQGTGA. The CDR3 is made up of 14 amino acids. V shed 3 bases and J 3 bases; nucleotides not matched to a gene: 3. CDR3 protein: CASSFDRATDTQYF. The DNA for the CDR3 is TGTGCCAGCAGCTTCGACAGGGCAACAGATACGCAGTATTTT. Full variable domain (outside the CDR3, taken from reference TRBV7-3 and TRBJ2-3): GAGVSQTPSNKVTEKGKYVELRCDPISGHTALYWYRQSLGQGPEFLIYFQGTGAADDSGLPNDRFFAVRPEGSVSTLKIQRTERGDSAVYLCASSFDRATDTQYFGPGTRLTVL.

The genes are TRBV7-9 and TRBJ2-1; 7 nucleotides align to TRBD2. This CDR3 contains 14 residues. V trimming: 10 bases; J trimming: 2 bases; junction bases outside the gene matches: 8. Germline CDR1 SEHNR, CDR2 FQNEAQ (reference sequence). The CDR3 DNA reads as TGTGCCACTTCTTTAGCGGGCACCTACAATGAGCAGTTCTTC. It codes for CATSLAGTYNEQFF.

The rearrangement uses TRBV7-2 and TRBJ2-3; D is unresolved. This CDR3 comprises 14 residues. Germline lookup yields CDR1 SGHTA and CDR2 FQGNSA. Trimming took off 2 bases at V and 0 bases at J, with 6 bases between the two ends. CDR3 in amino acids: CASSLQLSTDTQYF. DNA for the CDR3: TGTGCCAGCAGCTTACAACTGAGCACAGATACGCAGTATTTT.

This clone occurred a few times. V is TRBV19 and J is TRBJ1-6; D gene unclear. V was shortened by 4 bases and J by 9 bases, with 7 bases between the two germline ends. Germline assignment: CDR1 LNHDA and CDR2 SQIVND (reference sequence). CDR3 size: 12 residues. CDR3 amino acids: CASSTASSPLHF. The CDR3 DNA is TGTGCCAGTAGTACCGCCAGTTCACCCCTCCACTTT.

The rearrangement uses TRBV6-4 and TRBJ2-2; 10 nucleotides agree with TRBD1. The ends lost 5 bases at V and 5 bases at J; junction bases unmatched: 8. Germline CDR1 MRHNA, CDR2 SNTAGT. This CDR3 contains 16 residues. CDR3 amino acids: CASSNLGQGETGELFF. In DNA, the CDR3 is TGTGCCAGCAGTAACCTCGGACAGGGGGAAACCGGGGAGCTGTTTTTT.

CDR3 DNA: TGTGCCAGCAGGTGGACTAGCGGGGATGTGAATGTTTACACAGATACGCAGTATTTT. Amino acids: CASRWTSGDVNVYTDTQYF. The rearrangement uses TRBV28 and TRBJ2-3, with 12 bases identical to TRBD2. With 6 bases clipped from V and 2 bases from J, the junction kept 15 bases outside the gene matches. CDR3 size: 19 residues. Germline V gene data show CDR1 as MDHEN and CDR2 as SYDVKM.

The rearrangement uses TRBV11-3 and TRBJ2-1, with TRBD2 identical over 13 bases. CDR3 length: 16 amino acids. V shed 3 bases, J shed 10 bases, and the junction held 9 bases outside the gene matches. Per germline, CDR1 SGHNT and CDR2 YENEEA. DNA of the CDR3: TGTGCCAGCAGCTTCCGACTAGCGGGGGGCCAGGGGGAGCAGTTCTTC. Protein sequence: CASSFRLAGGQGEQFF.

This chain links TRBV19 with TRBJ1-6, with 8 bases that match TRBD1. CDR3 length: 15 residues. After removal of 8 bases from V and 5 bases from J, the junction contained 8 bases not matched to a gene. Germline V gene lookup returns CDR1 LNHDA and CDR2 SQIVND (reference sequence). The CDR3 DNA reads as TGTGCCAGTCTCCCAGGGGGCATGGATAATTCACCCCTCCACTTT. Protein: CASLPGGMDNSPLHF.

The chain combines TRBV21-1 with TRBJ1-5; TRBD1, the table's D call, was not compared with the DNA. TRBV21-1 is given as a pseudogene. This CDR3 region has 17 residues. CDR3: CASRQGVATKTNQPQHF. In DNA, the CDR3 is TGTGCCAGCAGACAGGGGGTTGCCACAAAGACCAATCAGCCCCAGCATTTT.

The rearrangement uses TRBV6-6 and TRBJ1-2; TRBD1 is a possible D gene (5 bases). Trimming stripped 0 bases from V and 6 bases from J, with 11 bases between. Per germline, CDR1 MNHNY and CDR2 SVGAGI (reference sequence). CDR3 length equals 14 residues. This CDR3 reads CASSYSQGFDGYTF. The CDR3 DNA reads TGTGCCAGCAGTTACTCTCAGGGCTTCGATGGCTACACCTTC.

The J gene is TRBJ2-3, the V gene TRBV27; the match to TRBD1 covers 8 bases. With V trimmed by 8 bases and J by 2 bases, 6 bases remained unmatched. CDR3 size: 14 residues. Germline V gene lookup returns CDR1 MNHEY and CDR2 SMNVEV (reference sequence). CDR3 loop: CASSRQGYTDTQYF. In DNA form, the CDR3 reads TGTGCCAGCTCCCGACAGGGGTACACAGATACGCAGTATTTT.

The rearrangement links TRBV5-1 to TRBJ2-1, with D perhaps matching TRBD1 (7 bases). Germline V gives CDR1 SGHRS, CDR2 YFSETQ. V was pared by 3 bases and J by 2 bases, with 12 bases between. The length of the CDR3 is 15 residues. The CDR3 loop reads CASSSQGGPYNEQFF. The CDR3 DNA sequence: TGCGCCAGCAGCTCCCAGGGGGGCCCCTACAATGAGCAGTTCTTC.

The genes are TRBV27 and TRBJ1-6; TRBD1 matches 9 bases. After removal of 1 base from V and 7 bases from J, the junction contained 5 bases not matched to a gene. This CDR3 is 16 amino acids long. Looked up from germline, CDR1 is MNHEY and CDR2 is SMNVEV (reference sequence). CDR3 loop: CASSLFRDRVNSPLHF. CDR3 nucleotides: TGTGCCAGCAGTTTATTCCGGGACAGGGTGAATTCACCCCTCCACTTT.

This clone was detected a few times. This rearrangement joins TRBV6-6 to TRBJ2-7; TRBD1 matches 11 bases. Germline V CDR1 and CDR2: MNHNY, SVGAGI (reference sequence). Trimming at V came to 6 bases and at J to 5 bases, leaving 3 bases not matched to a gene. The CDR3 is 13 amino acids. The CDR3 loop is CASSWTGGHEQYF. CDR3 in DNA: TGTGCCAGCAGCTGGACAGGGGGCCACGAGCAGTACTTC.